These 11 T cell receptor beta chains were sequenced from one sample in a study of T cells in Graves' hyperthyroidism and ophthalmopathy. TCR beta CDR3 regions were amplified from RNA transcripts. Primed by the HTBI set, a first-round RT-PCR was run on the TCR CDR3. One entry per CDR3 protein, called by TCRdb with MiXCR from the multiplex PCR reads. This repertoire shows under 400,000 distinct CDR3 sequences, under 15% found once; its top ten account for around 9.2%. The specimen sequenced was blood. Receptor source: a woman under 30 with Graves' hyperthyroidism.

This clonotype occurred a few times. The chain links TRBV29-1 to TRBJ1-3; D possibly corresponds to TRBD1 (6 bases). V was shortened by 0 bases and J by 0 bases, with 15 bases between the two germline ends. This CDR3 is 17 amino acids long. CDR1 is SQVTM, CDR2 ANQGSEA, per germline. The CDR3 is CSVEDRNRDRSGNTIYF. The CDR3 coding sequence is TGCAGCGTTGAAGACCGGAACAGGGATCGCTCTGGAAACACCATATATTTT.

As DNA, the CDR3 is TGTGCCATCAGTCGTATACTGGGACTACCCACCGGGGAGCTGTTTTTT. It is translated as CAISRILGLPTGELFF. The genes are TRBV10-3 and TRBJ2-2; 7 bases fit TRBD2. From germline, CDR1 is ENHRY and CDR2 SYGVKD. The CDR3 is made up of 16 amino acids. With 5 bases clipped from V and 4 bases from J, the junction kept 10 bases outside the gene matches.

This clonotype was seen at least ten times. This chain links TRBV12-3 or TRBV12-4 with TRBJ2-3; no reliable D call. Trimming removed 3 bases from V and 8 bases from J, with 9 bases in between. The CDR3 runs 12 residues. This CDR3 is CASSFGRPTQYF. As DNA, the CDR3 is TGTGCCAGCAGTTTTGGCCGCCCTACGCAGTATTTT.

This clonotype was observed at least ten times. V usage is TRBV5-1 and J usage is TRBJ2-7; TRBD2 is a possible D gene (6 bases). The CDR3 has 12 amino acids. CDR1 and CDR2 from the germline V gene are SGHRS and YFSETQ. V lost 4 bases and J lost 6, with 11 bases in between. For the CDR3, the DNA is TGCGCCAGCAGCGGAATGGGGGGCGAGCAGTACTTC. Protein sequence: CASSGMGGEQYF.

This clonotype has more than one count but fewer than ten. CDR3 loop: CASSQGTRETQYF. The CDR3 region has the DNA TGTGCCAGCAGCCAGGGGACGAGAGAGACCCAGTACTTC. This chain uses TRBV3-1 with TRBJ2-5, with D perhaps TRBD1 or TRBD2 (5 bases each). V was cut by 3 bases and J by 4 bases, with 9 bases left in between. Germline assignment: CDR1 LGHDT and CDR2 YNNKEL (reference sequence). CDR3 length equals 13 residues.

The chain has TRBV6-1 and TRBJ2-5; D unclear. Per the germline V gene, CDR1 is MNHNS and CDR2 is SASEGT. Trimming took off 9 bases at V and 2 bases at J, with 10 bases between the two ends. The CDR3 runs 12 residues. The CDR3: CASTTAQETQYF. In nucleotides, the CDR3 is TGTGCCAGTACTACAGCACAAGAGACCCAGTACTTC.

The sample holds a few counts of this clonotype. V usage is TRBV4-1 and J usage is TRBJ2-5; TRBD1 might be the D (5 bases). Per the germline V gene, CDR1 is MGHRA and CDR2 is YSYEKL. V shed 1 base and J shed 5 bases, with 14 bases lying between them. This CDR3 has 15 amino acids. CDR3 in DNA: TGCGCCAGCAGCCAAGCTTTGTCAGGGATGGAGACCCAGTACTTC. Protein sequence: CASSQALSGMETQYF.

The chain recombines TRBV27 with TRBJ1-1; 7 bases are a match to TRBD1. This CDR3 has 17 residues. Germline loops: CDR1 MNHEY, CDR2 SMNVEV (reference sequence). Germline trimming cut 1 base from V and 1 base from J; bases unmatched to any gene: 9. The CDR3 region has the DNA TGTGCCAGCAGTTTATACAGGGGTGGGATGGGGAACACTGAAGCTTTCTTT. Its translation is CASSLYRGGMGNTEAFF.

This clonotype occurred many times. The chain is built from TRBV28 and TRBJ2-3; 11 bases are shared with TRBD1. The germline CDR1 and CDR2 sequences are MDHEN and SYDVKM. The CDR3 runs to 14 residues. Trimming cost V 6 bases and J 4 bases; bases outside gene matches: 3. The CDR3 DNA follows: TGTGCCAGCAGGGGACAGGGGGGATCAGATACGCAGTATTTT. Protein: CASRGQGGSDTQYF.

This clonotype has a count of ten or more. This rearrangement joins TRBV20-1 to TRBJ2-2; no clear D gene. CDR1 and CDR2 (germline): DFQATT, SNEGSKA (reference sequence). The CDR3 consists of 11 residues. The V and J ends lost 3 bases and 8 bases respectively, with 7 bases between them. Here the CDR3 reads CSASPLGELFF. The CDR3 DNA follows: TGCAGTGCTAGTCCTCTGGGGGAGCTGTTTTTT.

This clonotype was counted ten times or more. The chain employs TRBV5-1 and TRBJ2-7; TRBD2 aligns across 12 bases. CDR1 SGHRS and CDR2 YFSETQ come from the germline V gene. The CDR3 spans 16 residues. The ends lost 4 bases at V and 9 bases at J; junction bases unmatched: 14. This chain's CDR3 is CASSLTTSGRPPGQYF. CDR3 DNA sequence: TGCGCCAGCAGCCTGACCACTAGCGGGAGGCCCCCAGGGCAGTACTTC.